The next 8 T cell receptor beta chains were all read from a single sample in a study of shared clonotypes between healthy human individuals. Sequencing used immunoSEQ multiplex PCR; TCRdb keeps in-frame clones, though not all of them. Among millions of clones listed, approximately 94% were seen once. Sequencing was performed on naive CD4+ T cells sorted from blood. The subset: CD45RA+ positively selected. The receptor source for this set is a man younger than 35 in good health.

V is TRBV4-3 and J is TRBJ1-1; tentatively, D is TRBD1 (6 bases). The length of the CDR3 is 17 residues. Germline-derived CDR1 and CDR2 are LGHNA and YSLEER. V lost 1 base, J lost 3 bases, and 18 bases lay in between. Written as DNA, the CDR3 is TGCGCCAGCAGCCAAGTGGCCGTCAGGGGAGGTGACACTGAAGCTTTCTTT. Protein sequence: CASSQVAVRGGDTEAFF.

The chain's CDR3 is CASSAGDTLTGELFF. As DNA, the CDR3 is TGTGCCAGCAGCGCCGGGGACACATTAACCGGGGAGCTGTTTTTT. J is TRBJ2-2 and V is TRBV9; maybe TRBD1 (6 bases). This CDR3 is 15 amino acids long. V was cut by 3 bases and J by 5 bases, with 14 bases left in between. In germline, CDR1 is SGDLS, CDR2 YYNGEE. The variable domain in full, completed from reference TRBV9 and TRBJ2-2, reads DSGVTQTPKHLITATGQRVTLRCSPRSGDLSVYWYQQSLDQGLQFLIQYYNGEERAKGNILERFSAQQFPDLHSELNLSSLELGDSALYFCASSAGDTLTGELFFGEGSRLTVL.

This sequence joins TRBV28 and TRBJ1-4, with unresolved D. The CDR3 spans 14 residues. V lost 4 bases and J 6 bases, leaving 12 bases between the germline ends. The germline V gene has CDR1 MDHEN and CDR2 SYDVKM. The CDR3 protein is CASSSPPGDEKLFF. The CDR3 nucleotides read TGTGCCAGCAGTTCCCCTCCGGGAGATGAAAAACTGTTTTTT.

The sample holds a few counts of this clone. Other DNA sequences from this sample encode an identical CDR3 as well. This chain connects TRBV29-1 to TRBJ1-1; the D is unclear. Trimming removed 7 bases at V and 1 base at J, with 4 bases between. The CDR3 contains 10 residues. Germline lookup yields CDR1 SQVTM and CDR2 ANQGSEA. CDR3 sequence: CSGANTEAFF. CDR3 sequence (DNA): TGCAGCGGTGCGAACACTGAAGCTTTCTTT.

The chain carries TRBV4-1 and TRBJ1-6, with TRBD1 identical over 8 bases. V was pared by 1 base and J by 7 bases, with 9 bases of the junction left unmatched. The CDR3 has 17 residues. Germline assignment: CDR1 MGHRA and CDR2 YSYEKL. The DNA for the CDR3 is TGCGCCAGCAGCCAAGGCCCATCAGGGGGCGCGAATTCACCCCTCCACTTT. Translating gives CASSQGPSGGANSPLHF.

In nucleotides, the CDR3 is TGTGCCAGCACCAGACAAGTAGGCGACGCTGAGCAGTTCTTC. Its translation is CASTRQVGDAEQFF. The chain links TRBV6-5 to TRBJ2-1; D call uncertain. Deletions cut 7 bases from V and 9 bases from J, with 19 bases between. The CDR3 spans 14 residues. Germline V gene lookup returns CDR1 MNHEY and CDR2 SVGAGI.

V is TRBV18 and J is TRBJ2-5; no clear D. Germline-derived CDR1 and CDR2 are KGHSH and LQKENI. The CDR3 contains 12 residues. Trimming cost V 6 bases and J 4 bases, with 9 bases left between them. The DNA of the CDR3 is TGTGCCAGCTCTACACAACGAGAGACCCAGTACTTC. This translates into CASSTQRETQYF.

In this sample, this clone turned up once. This chain connects TRBV28 to TRBJ1-4, with TRBD1 matching 7 bases. This CDR3 comprises 15 residues. The germline V gene encodes CDR1 MDHEN and CDR2 SYDVKM. V shed 3 bases and J 6 bases; nucleotides not matched to a gene: 7. The CDR3 reads CASSFSGGTDEKLFF. In nucleotides, the CDR3 is TGTGCCAGCAGTTTCTCAGGGGGAACGGATGAAAAACTGTTTTTT.